The rows below give T cell receptor beta chains drawn from one sample of a study of blood T cell repertoires in COVID-19. Here immunoSEQ multiplex PCR was the method, and the copy in TCRdb shows in-frame clones only, minus some. The table records over 100,000 clones, around 82% of them present only once. Source material: peripheral blood. Every receptor here comes from a human donor in a cohort sampled during active or convalescent COVID-19. Each CDR3 is given with its conserved first and last residue. The order of the fields is V gene, J gene, D gene, clone size, CDR3 protein, CDR3 DNA. A D gene is named only where the DNA matches it firmly. Clone size is stated in some rows and not others, as once, few, many or a class when expanded.

TRBV18,TRBJ2-1,NA,few,CASFGIQMGNEQFF,TGTGCCAGCTTCGGGATACAAATGGGCAATGAGCAGTTCTTC
TRBV7-2,TRBJ2-7,TRBD1,NA,CASSPHPPGQGYEQYF,TGTGCCAGCAGCCCCCACCCCCCGGGACAGGGCTACGAGCAGTACTTC
TRBV9,TRBJ2-3,NA,NA,CASSVGGLAKDTQYF,TGTGCCAGCAGCGTAGGAGGACTTGCTAAAGATACGCAGTATTTT
TRBV5-1,TRBJ2-7,TRBD1,few,CASSSALDRWPYEQYF,TGCGCCAGCAGCTCAGCCCTGGACAGGTGGCCCTACGAGCAGTACTTC
TRBV7-9,TRBJ2-7,NA,NA,CASQQSSTGEQYF,TGTGCCAGCCAGCAGTCTTCAACAGGCGAGCAGTACTTC
TRBV18,TRBJ1-1,NA,NA,CASSPSLGRRLTEAFF,TGTGCCAGCTCACCCTCTTTGGGCCGGAGGCTCACTGAAGCTTTCTTT
TRBV9,TRBJ2-2,TRBD1,NA,CASSVMTGGAPGELFF,TGTGCCAGCAGCGTTATGACAGGGGGCGCCCCCGGGGAGCTGTTTTTT
TRBV29-1,TRBJ1-2,TRBD1,NA,CSDRQGVDGYTF,TGCAGCGATAGACAGGGGGTGGACGGCTACACCTTC
TRBV19,TRBJ1-2,NA,NA,CASSMGPTVYGYTF,TGTGCCAGTAGTATGGGCCCCACAGTCTATGGCTACACCTTC
TRBV4-1,TRBJ2-7,TRBD2,NA,CASSQGGARGGYEQYF,TGCGCCAGCAGCCAGGGAGGGGCCCGCGGGGGCTACGAGCAGTACTTC
TRBV7-2,TRBJ1-6,TRBD1,NA,CASSPGTGLYNSPLHF,TGTGCCAGCAGCCCCGGGACAGGGTTATATAATTCACCCCTCCACTTT
TRBV3-1/TRBV3-2,TRBJ2-5,TRBD2,few,CASSQGLASGDQETQYF,TGTGCCAGCAGCCAAGGGCTGGCTAGCGGGGACCAAGAGACCCAGTACTTC
TRBV18,TRBJ1-1,NA,NA,CASLRAMNTEAFF,TGTGCCAGCCTCAGGGCAATGAACACTGAAGCTTTCTTT
TRBV7-2,TRBJ1-1,TRBD1,NA,CASSRTGTGGKKTEAFF,TGTGCCAGCAGCAGAACCGGGACAGGGGGCAAGAAGACTGAAGCTTTCTTT
TRBV7-9,TRBJ1-1,TRBD1,NA,CASSPQTGAAEAFF,TGTGCCAGCAGCCCCCAGACAGGGGCGGCTGAAGCTTTCTTT
TRBV19,TRBJ2-3,TRBD1,NA,CASRDRGTDTQYF,TGTGCCAGCAGGGACAGGGGAACAGATACGCAGTATTTT
TRBV11-3,TRBJ2-1,NA,NA,CASSLDLRGYEQFF,TGTGCCAGCAGCTTAGATCTTCGGGGGTATGAGCAGTTCTTC
TRBV5-4,TRBJ2-1,TRBD1,NA,CASSPTAGTGRSEQFF,TGTGCCAGCAGCCCAACTGCCGGGACAGGTAGGAGTGAGCAGTTCTTC
TRBV11-2,TRBJ1-2,NA,NA,CASSPNQANYGYTF,TGTGCCAGCAGCCCGAATCAGGCTAACTATGGCTACACCTTC
TRBV11-3,TRBJ2-2,NA,NA,CASSFVGANTGELFF,TGTGCCAGCAGCTTCGTCGGGGCGAACACCGGGGAGCTGTTTTTT
TRBV11-3,TRBJ2-3,NA,NA,CASSLQAGTDTQYF,TGTGCCAGCAGCTTACAAGCGGGCACAGATACGCAGTATTTT
TRBV7-9,TRBJ2-7,NA,NA,CASSQGRLLSYEQYF,TGTGCCAGCAGCCAAGGGAGGCTTTTATCCTACGAGCAGTACTTC
TRBV7-9,TRBJ1-1,NA,NA,CASSSKWNTQGTEAFF,TGTGCCAGCAGCTCAAAATGGAACACTCAGGGCACTGAAGCTTTCTTT
TRBV12-3/TRBV12-4,TRBJ1-1,NA,NA,CASSLTGEAFF,TGTGCCAGCAGTTTGACAGGTGAAGCTTTCTTT
TRBV2,TRBJ2-7,NA,few,CASSEQGQSSYEQYF,TGTGCCAGCAGTGAACAAGGACAGTCCTCCTACGAGCAGTACTTC
TRBV5-4,TRBJ1-2,TRBD1,NA,CASSLRTGLGYTF,TGTGCCAGCAGCTTGAGGACAGGGCTTGGCTACACCTTC
TRBV28,TRBJ2-1,NA,once,CASSPMSGSSYNEQFF,TGTGCCAGCAGTCCTATGAGCGGAAGCTCCTACAATGAGCAGTTCTTC
TRBV6-5,TRBJ1-2,TRBD1,NA,CASSYSREGGLGYTF,TGTGCCAGCAGTTACTCGAGAGAAGGGGGCTTAGGCTACACCTTC
TRBV12-5,TRBJ2-3,NA,NA,CASGKTSTDTQYF,TGTGCTAGTGGTAAAACAAGCACAGATACGCAGTATTTT
TRBV19,TRBJ2-7,TRBD1,NA,CASSTTGTASYEQYF,TGTGCCAGTAGCACCACCGGGACAGCCTCGTACGAGCAGTACTTC
TRBV29-1,TRBJ2-5,NA,NA,CSVGSAGTVGSQYF,TGCAGCGTTGGCTCTGCGGGGACAGTTGGATCCCAGTACTTC
TRBV11-2,TRBJ2-2,NA,few,CASSLDTSSTGELFF,TGTGCCAGCAGCTTAGATACTAGCAGCACCGGGGAGCTGTTTTTT
TRBV28,TRBJ2-1,TRBD2,NA,CASSYRLAGWDEQFF,TGTGCCAGCAGCTACCGACTAGCGGGATGGGATGAGCAGTTCTTC
TRBV5-1,TRBJ2-1,NA,NA,CASSLGGLAVGNEQFF,TGCGCCAGCAGCTTGGGGGGGCTAGCGGTCGGCAACGAGCAGTTCTTC
TRBV30,TRBJ2-5,NA,NA,CAWSDSGVRAQYF,TGTGCCTGGAGTGACAGCGGCGTAAGGGCCCAGTACTTC
TRBV7-2,TRBJ2-7,TRBD2,NA,CASSDGTSGFYEQYF,TGTGCCAGCAGCGACGGGACTAGCGGCTTCTACGAGCAGTACTTC
TRBV10-3,TRBJ1-4,TRBD1,NA,CAISESTGTEKLFF,TGTGCCATCAGTGAGTCGACAGGGACTGAAAAACTGTTTTTT
TRBV19,TRBJ1-2,NA,NA,CASSIVQGSGYTF,TGTGCCAGTAGTATAGTCCAGGGTAGTGGCTACACCTTC
TRBV5-1,TRBJ1-1,NA,NA,CASSLSLNTEAFF,TGCGCCAGCAGCCTGTCCCTGAACACTGAAGCTTTCTTT
TRBV7-6,TRBJ2-1,NA,NA,CASSSFREQFF,TGTGCCAGCAGCTCGTTTCGTGAGCAGTTCTTC
TRBV27,TRBJ1-5,NA,few,CASSLFAGNSNQPQHF,TGTGCCAGCAGTTTATTCGCAGGGAATAGCAATCAGCCCCAGCATTTT
TRBV7-6,TRBJ1-1,NA,few,CASSLADRLEAFF,TGTGCCAGCAGCTTAGCTGACAGGTTAGAAGCTTTCTTT
TRBV7-3,TRBJ2-2,NA,NA,CASSLGTANTGELFF,TGTGCCAGCAGTTTAGGGACTGCGAACACCGGGGAGCTGTTTTTT
TRBV4-1,TRBJ2-5,TRBD2,once,CASSQGIVKAGGLETQYF,TGCGCCAGCAGCCAAGGAATAGTAAAGGCGGGGGGCCTGGAGACCCAGTACTTC
TRBV11-3,TRBJ2-2,TRBD2,NA,CASSPGTSFTGELFF,TGTGCCAGCAGCCCCGGGACTAGCTTCACCGGGGAGCTGTTTTTT
TRBV19,TRBJ1-2,NA,NA,CASNDGAHNYGYTF,TGTGCCAGTAATGATGGGGCTCATAACTATGGCTACACCTTC
TRBV11-2,TRBJ1-2,NA,NA,CASSSPQGHRLAGYTF,TGTGCCAGCAGCTCCCCCCAGGGACATCGCCTGGCGGGCTACACCTTC
TRBV19,TRBJ2-2,NA,NA,CASGRGDTGELFF,TGTGCCAGTGGCAGGGGAGATACCGGGGAGCTGTTTTTT
TRBV25-1,TRBJ1-2,NA,NA,CASSPGVRVGPNYGYTF,TGTGCCAGCAGCCCCGGCGTCAGGGTCGGGCCTAACTATGGCTACACCTTC
TRBV7-6,TRBJ2-7,NA,NA,CASSLSQGYEQYF,TGTGCCAGCAGCTTGTCACAGGGTTACGAGCAGTACTTC
TRBV18,TRBJ1-5,TRBD1,NA,CASSPERGQGQPQHF,TGTGCCAGCTCACCAGAAAGGGGACAGGGTCAGCCCCAGCATTTT
TRBV6-2/TRBV6-3,TRBJ2-7,TRBD2,NA,CASSPGTSGRFYEQYF,TGTGCCAGCAGTCCGGGGACTAGCGGGAGGTTCTACGAGCAGTACTTC